These 10 T cell receptor beta chains were sequenced from one sample in a study of blood T cell repertoires in COVID-19. The method was immunoSEQ multiplex PCR; TCRdb's version includes in-frame clones alone and lacks a portion of them. The sample carries about 150,000 clones, about 85% recorded once. The sample was peripheral blood. The receptors derive from an elderly man with COVID-19, enrolled during active disease.

This clone was seen only a few times. The chain joins TRBV7-8 to TRBJ1-6; D ambiguous. Between the trimmed V and J ends, which lost 2 bases and 0 bases, there was a span of 8 bases. Germline loops: CDR1 SGHVS, CDR2 FQNEAQ. CDR3 length: 16 amino acids. The DNA for the CDR3 is TGTGCCAGCAGCTTAAGTAGAAGCTCCTATAATTCACCCCTCCACTTT. Translating gives CASSLSRSSYNSPLHF.

CDR3 loop: CASSPPSGTGIHYEQYF. Here the CDR3 DNA reads TGTGCCAGCTCACCACCGTCAGGGACAGGTATTCACTACGAGCAGTACTTC. V and J are TRBV18 and TRBJ2-7, with TRBD1 matching over 8 bases. CDR3 length: 17 residues. Germline values: CDR1 KGHSH, CDR2 LQKENI. After removal of 0 bases from V and 3 bases from J, the junction contained 10 bases not matched to a gene.

The CDR3 here is CASSHRRRLGYTF. The DNA of the CDR3 is TGTGCCAGCAGCCATAGGAGGAGGTTGGGCTACACCTTC. The chain recombines TRBV3-1 (or the pseudogene TRBV3-2) with TRBJ1-2; D is ambiguous. This CDR3 is 13 amino acids long. V dropped 3 bases and J dropped 8 bases, with 13 bases sitting between them. Germline V gene data show CDR1 as LGHDT and CDR2 as YNNKEL (reference sequence).

This clone was counted a single time. The chain couples TRBV28 to TRBJ2-1, with D unresolved. The CDR3 contains 15 residues. CDR1 and CDR2 (germline): MDHEN, SYDVKM. The V end lost 6 bases, the J end lost 8 bases, and 20 bases lay between the germline ends. This CDR3 is CASRDTTSAPDEQFF. CDR3 coding DNA: TGTGCCAGCAGAGATACAACCTCCGCCCCCGATGAGCAGTTCTTC.

Only a few counts were recorded for this clone. The chain joins TRBV19 to TRBJ1-5, with no clear D. Germline V lookup: CDR1 LNHDA, CDR2 SQIVND (reference sequence). The CDR3 is made up of 12 amino acids. V was shortened by 3 bases and J by 6 bases, with 6 bases between the two germline ends. Here the CDR3 DNA reads TGTGCCAGTAGTATTGGCAGTCAGCCCCAGCATTTT. Translating gives CASSIGSQPQHF. The full variable domain, in which reference TRBV19 and TRBJ1-5 provide the parts outside the CDR3, is DGGITQSPKYLFRKEGQNVTLSCEQNLNHDAMYWYRQDPGQGLRLIYYSQIVNDFQKGDIAEGYSVSREKKESFPLTVTSAQKNPTAFYLCASSIGSQPQHFGDGTRLSIL.

A single count supports this clone. The rearrangement links TRBV5-6 to TRBJ1-1; D is possibly TRBD1 (5 bases). V dropped 4 bases and J dropped 5 bases, with 18 bases sitting between them. CDR3 length: 15 residues. Germline CDR1 reads SGHDT; CDR2 reads YYEEEE. CDR3 coding DNA: TGTGCCAGCAGCCTTAACCTGGGGGGATTGACTGAAGCTTTCTTT. The encoded protein is CASSLNLGGLTEAFF.

This chain links TRBV12-5 with TRBJ1-5; a possible D gene is TRBD1 (5 bases). This CDR3 comprises 14 residues. V lost 1 base and J 9 bases, leaving 13 bases between the germline ends. Germline V gives CDR1 LGHNT, CDR2 FRNRAP. The CDR3 sequence is CASGLGLGDRPQHF. The CDR3 DNA reads TGTGCTAGTGGTTTGGGTTTAGGGGATCGGCCCCAGCATTTT.

The chain is built from TRBV2 and TRBJ1-2; D may be TRBD1 (5 bases). CDR1 is SNHLY, CDR2 FYNNEI, per germline. This CDR3 region has 13 residues. The V and J ends lost 4 bases and 5 bases respectively, with 11 bases between them. CDR3 nucleotides: TGTGCCAGCAGTGCGGACACGCCGTATGGCTACACCTTC. Its protein is CASSADTPYGYTF. The variable domain in full, with the rest retrieved from reference TRBV2 and TRBJ1-2, is EPEVTQTPSHQVTQMGQEVILRCVPISNHLYFYWYRQILGQKVEFLVSFYNNEISEKSEIFDDQFSVERPDGSNFTLKIRSTKLEDSAMYFCASSADTPYGYTFGSGTRLTVV.

V usage is TRBV5-1 and J usage is TRBJ1-6; TRBD1 is a possible D gene (6 bases). Between the trimmed V and J ends, which lost 4 bases and 8 bases, there was a span of 16 bases. CDR1 is SGHRS and CDR2 is YFSETQ in the germline V gene. The CDR3 has 15 amino acids. The CDR3 bases are TGCGCCAGCAGCCCGGCGGGGGGCCGGCATTCACCCCTCCACTTT. This encodes CASSPAGGRHSPLHF.

This chain uses TRBV3-1 (or the pseudogene TRBV3-2) with TRBJ1-2, with a tentative D call TRBD1 (5 bases). Germline CDR1 is LGHDT and CDR2 is YNNKEL (reference sequence). The CDR3 runs 14 residues. V gave up 4 bases and J gave up 0 bases, with 9 bases separating them. The CDR3 is CASSLVRANYGYTF. The CDR3 DNA sequence: TGTGCCAGCAGCCTGGTCAGGGCTAACTATGGCTACACCTTC.